The next 10 T cell receptor beta chains were all read from a single sample in a study of OX40 agonist ivuxolimab in advanced cancers. Using immunoSEQ multiplex PCR, the repertoire was profiled, and TCRdb retains in-frame clones only, with some absent. The sample consists of about 52,000 clones, 85% to 95% of them appearing once. This specimen was CD4+ or CD8+ T cells sorted from blood, taken in a trial of the OX40 agonist ivuxolimab. These receptors originate from an adult with an advanced solid tumor such as melanoma, head and neck, liver or kidney cancer.

The chain uses TRBV2 and TRBJ1-3; no reliable D call. In germline, CDR1 is SNHLY, CDR2 FYNNEI. V lost 7 bases to trimming and J lost 8 bases, with 6 bases between them. The length of the CDR3 is 10 residues. In DNA, the CDR3 is TGTGCCAGCATGGGTGACACCATATATTTT. This encodes CASMGDTIYF.

CDR3 loop: CASSLSGISGNTIYF. CDR3 DNA sequence: TGTGCCAGCAGTTTGTCGGGTATCTCTGGAAACACCATATATTTT. The chain combines TRBV27 with TRBJ1-3; D uncertain. Germline V lookup: CDR1 MNHEY, CDR2 SMNVEV (reference sequence). This CDR3 comprises 15 residues. Trimming removed 3 bases from V and 0 bases from J, with 9 bases in between.

The chain recombines TRBV5-6 with TRBJ2-7; D is ambiguous. Germline loops: CDR1 SGHDT, CDR2 YYEEEE. Trimming removed 3 bases at V and 2 bases at J, with 15 bases between. The CDR3 covers 15 residues. Here the CDR3 DNA reads TGTGCCAGCAGCTCCCCGGGCTTTGCGACCTACGAGCAGTACTTC. Translation: CASSSPGFATYEQYF.

The genes are TRBV6-6 and TRBJ2-3; 7 bases align to TRBD2. V dropped 2 bases and J dropped 5; count of bases not matched to a gene: 10. CDR3 length: 16 residues. Germline values: CDR1 MNHNY, CDR2 SVGAGI (reference sequence). CDR3 residues: CASSYGPPLAGDTQYF. For the CDR3, the DNA is TGTGCCAGCAGTTACGGGCCCCCTTTAGCGGGAGATACGCAGTATTTT.

The chain couples TRBV19 to TRBJ2-7; 9 bases line up with TRBD2. Trimming took 6 bases from V and 2 from J; bases not matched to a gene: 8. The CDR3 runs 15 residues. CDR1 and CDR2 (germline): LNHDA, SQIVND (reference sequence). CDR3 sequence (DNA): TGTGCCAGTAGGGGGGTCCTAGCGGGGACCTACGAGCAGTACTTC. Encoded protein: CASRGVLAGTYEQYF.

This clone was seen once. This sequence joins TRBV28 and TRBJ2-2, with TRBD2 as a possible D gene (6 bases). Looked up from germline, CDR1 is MDHEN and CDR2 is SYDVKM. This CDR3 comprises 13 residues. Between the trimmed V and J ends, which lost 2 bases and 6 bases, there was a span of 7 bases. The DNA for the CDR3 is TGTGCCAGCAGTTTAATAGCGGCCGGGGAGCTGTTTTTT. Protein sequence: CASSLIAAGELFF.

The chain has TRBV4-3 and TRBJ2-7; D is uncertain. Trimming removed 5 bases at V and 4 bases at J, with 12 bases between. The CDR3 is 13 amino acids. Looked up from germline, CDR1 is LGHNA and CDR2 is YSLEER. The CDR3 spells CASSRLEVYEQYF. CDR3 bases: TGCGCCAGCAGCAGACTGGAAGTTTACGAGCAGTACTTC.

The chain joins TRBV10-3 to TRBJ1-1, with D hard to call. Germline V gives CDR1 ENHRY, CDR2 SYGVKD. Trimming removed 5 bases from V and 5 bases from J, with 18 bases in between. The CDR3 runs 15 residues. The CDR3 DNA reads as TGTGCCATCAGTACCGCGACAAGCGTGGAAACTGAAGCTTTCTTT. It yields the protein CAISTATSVETEAFF.

The chain links TRBV6-1 to TRBJ2-7, with 7 bases identical to TRBD2. V lost 6 bases to trimming and J lost 3 bases; unmatched junction nucleotides: 2. The CDR3 has 12 residues. Per germline, CDR1 MNHNS and CDR2 SASEGT. The CDR3 coding sequence is TGTGCCAGCAGGGGCGGGAGCTACGAGCAGTACTTC. Amino acids: CASRGGSYEQYF.

The chain uses TRBV6-6 and TRBJ2-7, with TRBD1 matching 7 bases. Germline V CDR1 and CDR2: MNHNY, SVGAGI (reference sequence). This CDR3 spans 15 amino acids. With 6 bases clipped from V and 1 base from J, the junction kept 9 bases outside the gene matches. CDR3 coding DNA: TGTGCCAGCAGCACTACCGGGACAGCGTCCTACGAGCAGTACTTC. Amino acid sequence: CASSTTGTASYEQYF.